This TCR beta chain was sequenced in a study of cytomegalovirus exposure and HLA in healthy donors (dated by TCRdb to the late 2010s). The study in broad terms: An earlier analysis of approximately 600 of the donors reported more than 250 Gb of sequence data and 117 million unique TCR beta sequences from 150 million to 200 million T cells. An early release that covered fewer than 750 HLA-typed donors contained approximately 320 gigabases of sequencing data and around 85 million unique TCR sequences. The genetic ancestry cluster associated with self-reported Caucasian donors included 81% of the roughly 400 genotyped donors. The study aimed to test whether cataloging public T cell receptors could reveal signatures of past pathogen exposure. The study used immunosequencing to profile the T cell repertoires of some 600 subjects and linked those repertoires to cytomegalovirus serostatus. Along with the approximately 700-subject first cohort, a separate validation cohort of over a hundred different subjects was used. The study combined high-throughput TCR immunosequencing, statistical association of individual TCRs with disease status, and machine learning to predict cytomegalovirus infection status. In a later analysis, previously published TCR beta repertoires from about 670 donors were re-analyzed and high-resolution HLA genotyping was added so that TCR occurrence patterns could be studied. Rather than drawing on any new phenotypic data, the later analysis identified candidate immune exposures from TCR beta sequences and the way those sequences occurred across donors. To decide whether each TCR beta V gene segment behaved as functional or pseudogenic, an earlier analysis of some 540 of the donors relied on high-throughput TCR beta sequencing. Alongside the repertoire data, information on donor age, sex, ethnicity and CMV serostatus was compiled. In a later genetic analysis, genome-wide SNP genotypes for about 55% of the 666 donors were used, and that subset was treated as a discovery cohort. All discovery cohort repertoires had been generated on a single sequencing platform. HLA typing included class I and class II loci at four-digit resolution. Typing coverage varied by locus: roughly 620-640 donors for A, B, C, DRB1 and DQB1; more than 500 for DQA1; more than 600 for DPA1; more than 450 for DPB1. About five DR-DQ haplotypes were treated as single units for association and clustering because of strong linkage in the cohort. Among 398 genotyped donors of the cohort, an average of around 240,000 unique TCR beta nucleotide sequences were sequenced per donor, roughly a sixth of them non-productive. What the study reported, not specific to this receptor: Some IMGT-functional V segments, including TRBV6-2 and TRBV6-3, could not be told apart with the 87-base-pair reads, so those segments were excluded. Because HLA typing was unavailable for some donors at each locus, only the typed subset was used in association tests. Presence/absence analyses assumed roughly uniform sequencing depth across donors, an assumption that may not hold. Several of the top co-occurrence clusters appeared to be linked to parvovirus B19, influenza, CMV and Epstein-Barr virus, according to a later analysis. According to the authors, the approach could potentially be generalized to other disease states and immunological phenotypes. Broadly in line with IMGT annotations, most TCR beta V segments showed up in productive rearrangements about 87% or about 30% of the time in an earlier analysis of 450 to 600 of the donors. The classifier was reported to diagnose cytomegalovirus status with high specificity and sensitivity in both the original cohort and the validation cohort. The study gave a list of some 150 TCR beta chains associated with cytomegalovirus. A later analysis found that HLA-associated TCR beta chains were more clonally expanded and had lower generation probabilities than equally common non-associated chains. A further reported finding was that TCR beta sequences accurately predicted the HLA-A and HLA-B alleles for most subjects in the first cohort. For the cohort, immune exposure information was limited to CMV serostatus. A cluster of highly shared sequence variants was judged likely to represent a technical artifact of the sequencing pipeline. Most TCR sequences were observed very rarely across donors, whereas some public TCRs were present in many individuals. When HLA alleles, especially DR and DQ, strongly co-occurred, attributing TCR associations to individual alleles was difficult. In a later genetic analysis, fewer N-insertions in productive TCRs were reported among donors in an Asian-associated ancestry cluster than the roughly 700-donor mean. Because counts were too low, about 18 rarely observed V segments, including chromosome 9 orphons, were excluded from the earlier analysis of 587 of the donors. V-gene and J-gene trimming of TCR beta chains was associated with a missense DCLRE1C variant in a later genetic analysis, and the association was replicated in an independent cohort. In this cohort, only TCR beta chains were sequenced, and detectable features were limited by the absence of alpha or paired-chain data. A later analysis associated about 16,000 TCR beta sequences with specific HLA alleles at a false discovery rate of 0.05. According to a later analysis, most CMV-associated TCR beta chains appeared to be HLA-restricted, and the HLA associations seemed to be driven largely by CMV exposure. Three of the identified cytomegalovirus-associated TCR beta chains were confirmed in vitro to be specific for cytomegalovirus antigens. According to a later analysis, TCR association rates differed among HLA loci, with DRB1 alleles showing the most associated TCRs and HLA-C alleles showing the fewest. Correlated functional status among segregating V segments might be attributable to linkage disequilibrium, but an unknown experimental factor could not be ruled out.

The CDR3 runs 17 amino acids, cysteine and phenylalanine included. CDR3 DNA only is kept here, 51 bases in frame from base 1. Compared with germline, V lacks 4 bases and J lacks 0 bases; bases without a gene match: 6. Via the germline V gene (reference sequence), CDR1 is SGHNT and CDR2 YYREEE. The library was produced with the immunoSEQ multiplex PCR assay. A mixture of 60 forward primers for TCR Vbeta segments and 13 reverse primers for TCR Jbeta segments was used in the multiplex PCR. The CDR3 region of rearranged TCR beta genes was amplified from genomic DNA with a multiplex PCR assay. The amplified TCR beta libraries were sequenced on the Illumina HiSeq System as 87-base-pair reads. The source study handled its data this way. A later analysis tallied approximately 87 million unique TCR beta chains across the 666 repertoires, and around 12 million of those chains were shared by two or more donors. Raw reads were error-corrected and collapsed into unique sequences by a nearest-neighbor algorithm in which closely related sequences were merged to remove PCR and sequencing errors. Alignment of CDR3 sequences to IMGT reference sequences was used to assign V, D and J gene segments. For a sequence to be retained, at least a six-nucleotide match to both a V gene segment and a J gene segment was required. A rearrangement counted as productive if the CDR3 had no stop codons and remained in frame with V and J, and every other rearrangement counted as non-productive. Following IMGT convention, CDR3 was defined as the stretch from the second conserved V-encoded cysteine to the conserved J-encoded phenylalanine. Sequences without an unambiguous match to a single V gene segment were excluded from the earlier analysis of a few hundred of the donors. An earlier analysis of 500 to 700 of the donors classified V segments as functional when productive rearrangements were above 56.7% and as segregating when the standard deviation between donors was above 5%. A statistical classification framework was developed to diagnose cytomegalovirus status using the catalog of TCR beta chain sequences. V and J gene assignment, in a later analysis, came from comparing TCR nucleotide sequences with IMGT/GENE-DB human TR gene sequences. A later analysis assigned CDR3 sequences and most-parsimonious VDJ recombination scenarios with the TCRdist pipeline. In a later analysis, every TCR beta chain was defined by the combination of its CDR3 amino acid sequence and its V-gene family, and reads without a unique V-gene family were dropped. A later analysis removed 592 highly shared, low-generation-probability nucleotide sequences to deal with suspected cross-contamination and a sequencing artifact. For each public chain, a later analysis derived a clonal expansion index from normalized ranks of inferred template counts within each repertoire. In a later analysis, generation probabilities were computed using a VDJ recombination model fitted to out-of-frame rearrangements, and the results were checked against IGoR. In a later analysis, hypergeometric tests were used to score TCR-TCR, TCR-HLA and TCR-CMV co-occurrence, with a repertoire-size bias correction applied to TCR pairs. In a later analysis, false discovery rates were estimated by permuting HLA or CMV assignments 20 times. In a later analysis, co-occurring TCRs were grouped using DBSCAN, with TCRdist sequence similarity added in when clustering inside HLA-allele-positive subsets. For co-occurrence clustering, repertoires with fewer than 30,000 or more than 120,000 public chains were excluded, along with 4 to 6 repertoires with anomalous nucleotide sharing. TCRdb took over this immuneACCESS table, retaining in-frame rearrangements with V and J assigned. Such tables are incomplete; in checked studies, under half of the missing clones stem from an unresolved V gene, and the remainder is unexplained. The V and J calls and clone size come from that table; D and trimming were worked out from the DNA. Present in this sample are 140,000 to 150,000 clones, over 70% of which were seen just once. The leading ten clones occupy roughly 4.7% of the sample.

The cohort consisted of 670 or so healthy bone marrow donors. Cohort members were all nominally healthy when sampled, although unrecorded immune exposures were likely present. The donor was CMV seronegative and was included in the group of a few hundred seronegative cohort members. A peripheral blood sample was collected from each donor, and TCR beta sequencing was performed on peripheral blood mononuclear cells. Genomic DNA extraction from the blood cell samples was performed with the Qiagen DNeasy Blood Extraction Kit. About this clone itself: Its cognate antigen has yet to be identified. No clone much larger than this one lies a single base away; base qualities are absent.

Sequenced input: PBMCs. This sequence was found in a man aged 35-49 years in good health and CMV-seronegative. Recombination connected TRBV5-4 to TRBJ2-1, and TRBD2 matches 11 of the central bases. The DNA reads TGTGCCAGCAGCGGGTATCTAGCGGGGGGCTCCTACAATGAGCAGTTCTTC. This translates into CASSGYLAGGSYNEQFF.